The entry that follows covers one TCR beta chain sequence. The sample's treatment: about 20 received Ad26.COV2.S at low or high dose, single or two shots; several received placebo; per-sample allocation not given. Day 63 following the first vaccine or placebo injection was when the samples were taken. Using immunoSEQ multiplex PCR, the repertoire was profiled, and TCRdb retains in-frame clones only, with some absent. The profile covers around 340,000 clones, with around 89% appearing a single time and approximately 5% taken by the ten largest. This sample is part of a study of Ad26.COV2.S vaccination and SARS-CoV-2 variants. As for the study in general: Dosing was one shot or two shots 56 days apart.

Germline V gives CDR1 LNHDA, CDR2 SQIVND (reference sequence). With V trimmed by 5 bases and J by 5 bases, 9 bases remained unmatched. The CDR3 covers 15 residues. The rearrangement links TRBV19 to TRBJ1-1, with TRBD1 matching 9 bases. The source is a person aged 18-60 years who received the Ad26.COV2.S COVID-19 vaccine or a placebo. The specimen comprised peripheral blood, sampled in a trial of Ad26.COV2.S vaccine versus placebo. The CDR3 protein is CASSAGQGLGTEAFF. The CDR3, as DNA: TGTGCCAGTAGTGCAGGACAGGGGCTTGGGACTGAAGCTTTCTTT.